The present T cell receptor (beta chain) was sequenced within a study of T cell changes during pregnancy in multiple sclerosis. Sequencing was performed with immunoSEQ multiplex PCR; in TCRdb, only in-frame clones are kept and a portion is missing. The sample includes approximately 110,000 clones, about 93% of them seen just once. This clonotype was obtained from a female donor with multiple sclerosis, enrolled in a pregnancy study. Sequencing used peripheral blood, obtained in the third trimester of pregnancy.

The DNA for the CDR3 is TGTGCCAGCAAGCGGGATCCGGGCTACAATGAGCAGTTCTTC. This encodes CASKRDPGYNEQFF. The chain links TRBV11-3 to TRBJ2-1, with 7 bases matching TRBD2. V shed 7 bases, J shed 3 bases, and the junction held 6 bases outside the gene matches. CDR1 SGHNT and CDR2 YENEEA come from the germline V gene. This CDR3 region has 14 residues.